The 27 T cell receptor beta chains in this list originate from one sample, sequenced in a study of blood T cell repertoires in COVID-19. Assay: immunoSEQ multiplex PCR; the TCRdb copy retains only in-frame clones and omits some. This sample has 300,000 or so clones; just over 90% occur once, and the top ten carry 2% to 2.5%. Sequenced: peripheral blood. These receptors originate from a young woman with COVID-19, enrolled during active disease.

Notes on this clone: Other DNA sequences of this sample code for an identical CDR3. V is TRBV5-4 and J is TRBJ1-2; D is unclear. Germline V gene sequence: CDR1 SGHNT, CDR2 YYREEE (reference sequence). The CDR3 is 13 residues long. V gave up 0 bases and J gave up 2 bases, with 5 bases separating them. DNA for the CDR3: TGTGCCAGCAGCTTGGACTCAAACTATGGCTACACCTTC. Its protein is CASSLDSNYGYTF.

This chain uses TRBV6-1 with TRBJ2-5; 7 bases are shared with TRBD2. The CDR3 has 18 amino acids. Germline trimming cut 1 base from V and 3 bases from J; bases unmatched to any gene: 14. CDR1 and CDR2 from the germline V gene are MNHNS and SASEGT. CDR3 region: CASSEGLLGLGGKETQYF. CDR3 coding DNA: TGTGCCAGCAGTGAAGGGCTACTTGGCCTGGGGGGGAAAGAGACCCAGTACTTC.

The V gene is TRBV19, the J gene TRBJ2-3; 10 bases agree with TRBD2. V gave up 6 bases and J gave up 3 bases; unmatched junction bases: 9. CDR1 and CDR2 (germline): LNHDA, SQIVND (reference sequence). This CDR3 has 16 residues. The CDR3 is CASRSSSGSRTDTQYF. The DNA for the CDR3 is TGTGCCAGTAGAAGCTCTAGCGGGAGTAGGACAGATACGCAGTATTTT.

The chain recombines TRBV19 with TRBJ1-2; maybe TRBD1 (5 bases). The CDR3 is made up of 16 amino acids. Trimming removed 5 bases at V and 4 bases at J, with 20 bases between. Germline V gives CDR1 LNHDA, CDR2 SQIVND (reference sequence). This CDR3 reads CASSFGPTEISYGYTF. The CDR3 DNA is TGTGCCAGTAGTTTTGGGCCGACAGAGATTTCCTATGGCTACACCTTC. The full variable domain, with the rest looked up from reference TRBV19 and TRBJ1-2, is DGGITQSPKYLFRKEGQNVTLSCEQNLNHDAMYWYRQDPGQGLRLIYYSQIVNDFQKGDIAEGYSVSREKKESFPLTVTSAQKNPTAFYLCASSFGPTEISYGYTFGSGTRLTVV.

V and J are TRBV5-1 and TRBJ1-5; D gene ambiguous. Trimming pared 4 bases from V and 4 bases from J, leaving 12 bases between. The germline CDR1 and CDR2 sequences are SGHRS and YFSETQ. The CDR3 totals 14 residues. The CDR3 spells CASSLDGANQPQHF. CDR3 coding DNA: TGCGCCAGCAGCCTGGACGGAGCTAATCAGCCCCAGCATTTT. Based on the CDR3 plus reference TRBV5-1 and TRBJ1-5, the full variable domain is KAGVTQTPRYLIKTRGQQVTLSCSPISGHRSVSWYQQTPGQGLQFLFEYFSETQRNKGNFPGRFSGRQFSNSRSEMNVSTLELGDSALYLCASSLDGANQPQHFGDGTRLSIL.

V usage is TRBV5-1 and J usage is TRBJ2-2; tentatively, D is TRBD2 (6 bases). Deletions cut 6 bases from V and 6 bases from J, with 30 bases between. Germline values: CDR1 SGHRS, CDR2 YFSETQ. CDR3 length: 19 amino acids. CDR3 sequence (DNA): TGCGCCAGCAAGGGGAGCCCGGGTGACCCAGAAGGGAGGTCCGGGGAGCTGTTTTTT. Amino acid sequence: CASKGSPGDPEGRSGELFF.

The V gene is TRBV19, the J gene TRBJ1-5, with 9 nucleotides matching TRBD1. V dropped 2 bases and J dropped 6; count of bases not matched to a gene: 8. The germline V gene encodes CDR1 LNHDA and CDR2 SQIVND (reference sequence). The CDR3 covers 16 residues. Here the CDR3 DNA reads TGTGCCAGTAGTATACCGAGGGACAGGGAAGGTCAGCCCCAGCATTTT. This encodes CASSIPRDREGQPQHF.

V is TRBV19 and J is TRBJ1-1; D gene uncertain. The CDR3 spans 13 residues. Germline CDR1 is LNHDA and CDR2 is SQIVND (reference sequence). V dropped 5 bases and J dropped 0 bases, with 7 bases sitting between them. The CDR3 DNA reads TGTGCCAGTAGTTGGCAGGTGAACACTGAAGCTTTCTTT. This gives the protein CASSWQVNTEAFF.

This sequence joins TRBV2 and TRBJ1-1; D gene uncertain. The germline V gene has CDR1 SNHLY and CDR2 FYNNEI. The CDR3 is 12 amino acids. The germline V and J ends were trimmed by 4 bases and 2 bases, with 5 bases remaining between them. The CDR3 DNA reads as TGTGCCAGCAGTGTCATCAACACTGAAGCTTTCTTT. Protein sequence: CASSVINTEAFF.

The CDR3 here is CASSPRYGVNYGYTF. In DNA, the CDR3 is TGTGCCAGCAGCCCCCGGTACGGAGTAAACTATGGCTACACCTTC. The chain employs TRBV11-2 and TRBJ1-2; D unclear. CDR1 is SGHAT and CDR2 is FQNNGV in the germline V gene. V shed 5 bases and J shed 2 bases, with 15 bases lying between them. This CDR3 comprises 15 residues.

V gene TRBV2 combines with J gene TRBJ2-5; a possible D gene is TRBD1 (6 bases). The CDR3 has 13 amino acids. Germline V gene data show CDR1 as SNHLY and CDR2 as FYNNEI. V lost 4 bases and J lost 5, with 11 bases in between. The CDR3 nucleotides are TGTGCCAGCAGTGCCAGGGGAAGTGAGACCCAGTACTTC. Translation gives CASSARGSETQYF.

The CDR3 nucleotides read TGTGCCAGCAGCTTTGCAGCGGATATTTACAATGAGCAGTTCTTC. The encoded protein is CASSFAADIYNEQFF. The V gene is TRBV7-2, the J gene TRBJ2-1; TRBD2 might be the D (5 bases). Trimming took off 3 bases at V and 4 bases at J, with 13 bases between the two ends. Germline V CDR1 and CDR2: SGHTA, FQGNSA. This CDR3 spans 15 amino acids.

CDR3 protein: CASSLDSPASSGIDTGELFF. The CDR3 coding sequence is TGTGCCAGCAGTTTAGACTCACCCGCATCTAGCGGGATTGACACCGGGGAGCTGTTTTTT. This rearrangement joins TRBV27 to TRBJ2-2; 9 bases line up with TRBD2. The germline V gene encodes CDR1 MNHEY and CDR2 SMNVEV (reference sequence). CDR3 size: 20 residues. V lost 2 bases to trimming and J lost 3 bases; unmatched junction nucleotides: 16.

This sequence joins TRBV11-2 and TRBJ2-7; 8 bases are shared with TRBD2. CDR3 size: 15 residues. V shed 5 bases, J shed 1 base, and the junction held 7 bases outside the gene matches. Germline CDR1 reads SGHAT; CDR2 reads FQNNGV. CDR3 protein: CASSPAGLGSYEQYF. The CDR3, as DNA: TGTGCCAGCAGCCCCGCGGGACTAGGGTCCTACGAGCAGTACTTC.

The rearrangement uses TRBV19 and TRBJ1-5, with 7 bases identical to TRBD1. The ends lost 5 bases at V and 0 bases at J; junction bases unmatched: 4. Germline CDR1 and CDR2: LNHDA and SQIVND (reference sequence). This CDR3 is 15 amino acids long. DNA for the CDR3: TGTGCCAGTAGTCCAGGACAGGATAGCAATCAGCCCCAGCATTTT. Protein product: CASSPGQDSNQPQHF.

A few counts support this clone. This chain connects TRBV3-1 (or the pseudogene TRBV3-2) to TRBJ1-1; D is possibly TRBD1 (5 bases). The V gene's germline CDR1 is LGHDT and CDR2 YNNKEL (reference sequence). The CDR3 has 13 residues. Trimming shortened V by 6 bases and J by 1 base, and 9 bases separated the two germline ends. The CDR3 nucleotides are TGTGCCAGCAGTCACGACAGGAACACTGAAGCTTTCTTT. It specifies CASSHDRNTEAFF.

This clone was observed a single time. The V call is TRBV3-1 (or the pseudogene TRBV3-2), the J call TRBJ1-1; D call uncertain. There are 13 residues in the CDR3. V lost 4 bases and J 1 base, leaving 7 bases between the germline ends. Germline CDR1 reads LGHDT; CDR2 reads YNNKEL (reference sequence). In DNA, the CDR3 is TGTGCCAGCAGCCTACTCCAGAACACTGAAGCTTTCTTT. Translation: CASSLLQNTEAFF.

The genes are TRBV19 and TRBJ1-2, with D unclear. This CDR3 contains 14 residues. Germline V CDR1 and CDR2: LNHDA, SQIVND (reference sequence). The V end lost 5 bases, the J end lost 4 bases, and 14 bases lay between the germline ends. The CDR3 DNA reads as TGTGCCAGTAGTTTTTCCGGGAGCGGCTATGGCTACACCTTC. Its protein product is CASSFSGSGYGYTF.

This chain links TRBV28 with TRBJ1-6; no firm D call. V dropped 2 bases and J dropped 7 bases, with 9 bases sitting between them. CDR1 and CDR2 from the germline V gene are MDHEN and SYDVKM. The CDR3 is 14 residues long. CDR3 sequence reads: CASSLAGFNSPLHF. CDR3 in DNA: TGTGCCAGCAGTTTAGCCGGGTTCAATTCACCCCTCCACTTT. The full variable domain, in which reference TRBV28 and TRBJ1-6 provide the parts outside the CDR3, is DVKVTQSSRYLVKRTGEKVFLECVQDMDHENMFWYRQDPGLGLRLIYFSYDVKMKEKGDIPEGYSVSREKKERFSLILESASTNQTSMYLCASSLAGFNSPLHFGNGTRLTVT.

The rearrangement joins TRBV7-2 to TRBJ1-1; the D gene is possibly TRBD1 (6 bases). This CDR3 has 17 residues. Trimming left V 5 bases short and J 6 bases short, with 25 bases between. The germline V gene encodes CDR1 SGHTA and CDR2 FQGNSA. This CDR3 reads CASSQGRAGAEGAEAFF. As DNA, the CDR3 is TGTGCCAGCAGCCAGGGCAGGGCGGGGGCCGAAGGCGCTGAAGCTTTCTTT.

This chain connects TRBV6-2 or TRBV6-3 to TRBJ2-1; no definite D call. Germline V lookup: CDR1 MNHEY, CDR2 SVGEGT. Trimming removed 5 bases at V and 8 bases at J, with 10 bases between. This CDR3 has 12 residues. The CDR3 nucleotides read TGTGCCAGCAGTCTGTCCCCTCATGAGCAGTTCTTC. As protein: CASSLSPHEQFF.

This clone has just one count. This rearrangement joins TRBV7-6 to TRBJ2-7; a possible D gene is TRBD2 (6 bases). Trimming cost V 5 bases and J 1 base, with 15 bases left between them. CDR3 size: 15 residues. From germline, CDR1 is SGHVS and CDR2 FNYEAQ. CDR3 residues: CASSQGRGGSYEQYF. CDR3 nucleotides: TGTGCCAGCAGCCAGGGACGTGGGGGGTCCTACGAGCAGTACTTC.

V is TRBV6-5 and J is TRBJ2-1, with TRBD2 matching over 11 bases. Germline CDR1 and CDR2: MNHEY and SVGAGI. With 4 bases clipped from V and 4 bases from J, the junction kept 6 bases outside the gene matches. The CDR3 loop spans 16 amino acids. This CDR3 is CASSSSGTSGYNEQFF. In nucleotides, the CDR3 is TGTGCCAGCAGTTCTTCCGGGACTAGCGGATACAATGAGCAGTTCTTC.

The chain has TRBV19 and TRBJ1-2, with 10 nucleotides matching TRBD1. The CDR3 runs 15 residues. CDR1 and CDR2 from the germline V gene are LNHDA and SQIVND (reference sequence). V was pared by 5 bases and J by 5 bases, with 8 bases of the junction left unmatched. The CDR3 spells CASSAFLGQGYGYTF. The CDR3 DNA reads as TGTGCCAGTAGTGCGTTTCTGGGACAGGGGTATGGCTACACCTTC.

The rearrangement links TRBV4-1 to TRBJ2-1; weak D call: TRBD1 (5 bases). The V gene lost 2 bases and the J gene lost 3 bases, with 14 bases spanning the gap. Germline assignment: CDR1 MGHRA and CDR2 YSYEKL. The CDR3 has 16 amino acids. CDR3 sequence reads: CASSQIQGLGYNEQFF. The CDR3 coding sequence is TGCGCCAGCAGCCAAATCCAGGGTCTTGGCTACAATGAGCAGTTCTTC.

The J gene is TRBJ2-7, the V gene TRBV20-1; the D gene is possibly TRBD2 (5 bases). Trimming removed 3 bases at V and 1 base at J, with 10 bases between. Germline CDR1 and CDR2: DFQATT and SNEGSKA (reference sequence). The CDR3 is 13 residues long. The DNA of the CDR3 is TGCAGTGCTAGTAAACTAGTTTCCTACGAGCAGTACTTC. Amino acids: CSASKLVSYEQYF.

This chain connects TRBV4-2 to TRBJ1-6, with D perhaps TRBD1 (6 bases). Germline V gene data show CDR1 as LGHNA and CDR2 as YNFKEQ. This CDR3 contains 16 residues. V was shortened by 0 bases and J by 4 bases, with 10 bases between the two germline ends. The CDR3, as DNA: TGTGCCAGCAGCCAAGATTCTACAGGGTATAATTCACCCCTCCACTTT. Amino acids: CASSQDSTGYNSPLHF.